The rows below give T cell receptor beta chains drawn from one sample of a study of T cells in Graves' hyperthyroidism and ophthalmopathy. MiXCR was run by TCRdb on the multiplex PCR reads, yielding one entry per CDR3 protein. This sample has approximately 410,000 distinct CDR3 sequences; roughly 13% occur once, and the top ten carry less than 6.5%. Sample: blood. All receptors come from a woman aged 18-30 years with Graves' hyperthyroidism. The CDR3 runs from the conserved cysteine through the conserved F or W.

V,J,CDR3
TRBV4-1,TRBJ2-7,CASSGNRGIYEQYF
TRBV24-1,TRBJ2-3,CATSGPSGTSTDTQYF
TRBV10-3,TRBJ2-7,CATAQAGPSYEQYF
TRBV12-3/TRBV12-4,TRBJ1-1,CASSSPEWGGTEAFF
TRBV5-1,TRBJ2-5,CASSLAASVESETQYF
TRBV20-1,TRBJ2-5,CSARLLAGETQYF
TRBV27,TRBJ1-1,CASSSLTGFTEAFF
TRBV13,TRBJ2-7,CASTTGTGLTEQYF
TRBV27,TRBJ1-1,CASRPDRSAEAFF
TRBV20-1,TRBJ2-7,CSARVVSTGANEQYF
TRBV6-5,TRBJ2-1,CASSYAGEYNEQFF
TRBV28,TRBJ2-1,CASSSGLGQGPFF
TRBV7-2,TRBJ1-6,CASRRAPSSYNSPLHF
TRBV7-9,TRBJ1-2,CASGLAVRTYGYTF
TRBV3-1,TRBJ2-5,CASSQDGTWQETQYF
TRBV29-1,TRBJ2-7,CSVRGQGAYEQYF
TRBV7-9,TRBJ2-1,CASSHRVYEQFF
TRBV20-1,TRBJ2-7,CSAEPLAGEAYEQYF
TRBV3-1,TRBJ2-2,CASSQGVGAGELFF
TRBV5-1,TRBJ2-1,CASSAGTSRTYNEQFF
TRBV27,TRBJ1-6,CASRQGVEGSPLHF
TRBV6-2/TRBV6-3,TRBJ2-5,CASSDRWESGWSQYF
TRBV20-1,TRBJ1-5,CSAALGQGSNQPQHF
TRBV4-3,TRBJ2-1,CASSQELTGPSSYNEQFF
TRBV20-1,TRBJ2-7,CSARGGRYEQYF
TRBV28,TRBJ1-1,CASSQTFDRGAEAFF
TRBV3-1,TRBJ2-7,CASSQGDRTNEQYF
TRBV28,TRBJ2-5,CASSLPPGQVIQETQYF
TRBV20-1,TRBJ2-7,CSARDLERWQSAYEQYF
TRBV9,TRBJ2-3,CASSSMGVADTQYF
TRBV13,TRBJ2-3,CASSKRLAGTAQDTQYF
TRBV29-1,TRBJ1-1,CSVGYGRGTEAFF
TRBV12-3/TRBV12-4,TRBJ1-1,CASRRGGETEAFF
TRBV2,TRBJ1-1,CAGKQGTWDTEAFF
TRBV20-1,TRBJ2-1,CSAGNTWTGRDEQFF
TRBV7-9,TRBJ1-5,CASSLAGADNQPQHF
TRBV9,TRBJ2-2,CASSLVAGTGELFF
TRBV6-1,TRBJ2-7,CASSAGDYLEQYF
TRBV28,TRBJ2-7,CASRGQGADEQYF
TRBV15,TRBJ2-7,CATSRGDRVYEQYF
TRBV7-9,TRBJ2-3,CASSSVAGGVTDTQYF
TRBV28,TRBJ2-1,CASSYLTGTSTLNEQFF
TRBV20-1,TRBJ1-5,CSVTQGGGIQPQHF
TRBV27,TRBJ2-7,CASSLFSSSYEQYF
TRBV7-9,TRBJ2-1,CTSSLAGNNEQFF
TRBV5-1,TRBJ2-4,CASRLLAGGGKNIQYF
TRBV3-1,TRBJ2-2,CASSQFSANTGELFF
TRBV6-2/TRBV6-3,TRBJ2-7,CASSLLTGASNEQYF
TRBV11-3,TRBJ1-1,CASSSNRVAEAFF
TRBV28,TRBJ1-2,CASTPHGPVEGYTF
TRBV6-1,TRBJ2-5,CASRDRNSQETQYF
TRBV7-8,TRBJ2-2,CASSREQGGGELFF
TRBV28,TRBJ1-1,CASVARLGSAEAFF